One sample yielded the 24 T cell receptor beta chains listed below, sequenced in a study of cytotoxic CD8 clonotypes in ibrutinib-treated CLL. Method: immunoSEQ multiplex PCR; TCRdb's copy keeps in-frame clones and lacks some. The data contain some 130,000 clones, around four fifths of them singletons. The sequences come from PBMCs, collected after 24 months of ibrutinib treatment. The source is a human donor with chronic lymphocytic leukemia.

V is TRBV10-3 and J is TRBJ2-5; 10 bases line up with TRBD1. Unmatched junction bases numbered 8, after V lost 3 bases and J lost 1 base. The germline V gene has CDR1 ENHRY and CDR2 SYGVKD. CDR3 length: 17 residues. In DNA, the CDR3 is TGTGCCATCAGTGACAGGACAGGGGGACCAATCCAAGAGACCCAGTACTTC. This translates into CAISDRTGGPIQETQYF.

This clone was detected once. CDR3 coding DNA: TGTGCCAGCAGCAGGACTAGCGGGGCTTTTAACGGATTGTACTTC. Encoded protein: CASSRTSGAFNGLYF. V is TRBV11-2 and J is TRBJ2-7; 12 nucleotides align to TRBD2. CDR1 SGHAT and CDR2 FQNNGV come from the germline V gene. This CDR3 is built from 15 residues. V dropped 5 bases and J dropped 12; count of bases not matched to a gene: 14.

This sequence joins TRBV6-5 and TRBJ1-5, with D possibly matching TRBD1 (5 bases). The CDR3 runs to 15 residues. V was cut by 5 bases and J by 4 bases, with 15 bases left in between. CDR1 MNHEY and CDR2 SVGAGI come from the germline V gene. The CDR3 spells CASSRGTAGNQPQHF. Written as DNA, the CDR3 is TGTGCCAGCAGTAGAGGGACGGCCGGGAATCAGCCCCAGCATTTT.

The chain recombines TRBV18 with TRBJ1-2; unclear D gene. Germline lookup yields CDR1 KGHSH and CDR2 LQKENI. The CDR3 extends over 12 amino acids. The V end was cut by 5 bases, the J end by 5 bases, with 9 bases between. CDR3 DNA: TGTGCCAGCTCAGGAGGGTTTTATGGCTACACCTTC. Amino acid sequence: CASSGGFYGYTF.

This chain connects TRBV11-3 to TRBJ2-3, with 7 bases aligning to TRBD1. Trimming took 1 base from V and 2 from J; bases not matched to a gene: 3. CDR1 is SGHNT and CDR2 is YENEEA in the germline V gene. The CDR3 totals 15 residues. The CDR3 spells CASSLGRGFTDTQYF. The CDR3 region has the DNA TGTGCCAGCAGCTTAGGCAGGGGGTTCACAGATACGCAGTATTTT.

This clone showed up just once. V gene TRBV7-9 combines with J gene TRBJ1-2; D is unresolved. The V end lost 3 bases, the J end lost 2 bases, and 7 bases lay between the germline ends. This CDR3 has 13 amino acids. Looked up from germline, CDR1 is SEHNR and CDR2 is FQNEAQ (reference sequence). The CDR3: CASSFQENYGYTF. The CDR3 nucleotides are TGTGCCAGCAGCTTTCAGGAGAACTATGGCTACACCTTC.

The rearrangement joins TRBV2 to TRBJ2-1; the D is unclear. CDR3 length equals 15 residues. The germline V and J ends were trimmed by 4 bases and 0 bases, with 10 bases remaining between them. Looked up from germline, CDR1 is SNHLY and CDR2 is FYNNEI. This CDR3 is CASSVGRNSYNEQFF. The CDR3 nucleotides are TGTGCCAGCAGTGTGGGCAGGAACTCCTACAATGAGCAGTTCTTC.

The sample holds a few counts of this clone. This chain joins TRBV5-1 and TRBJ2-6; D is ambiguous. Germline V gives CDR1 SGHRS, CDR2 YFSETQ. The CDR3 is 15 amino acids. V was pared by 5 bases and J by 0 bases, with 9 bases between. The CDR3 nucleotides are TGCGCCAGCAGTGCGCAGGTCTCTGGGGCCAACGTCCTGACTTTC. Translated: CASSAQVSGANVLTF.

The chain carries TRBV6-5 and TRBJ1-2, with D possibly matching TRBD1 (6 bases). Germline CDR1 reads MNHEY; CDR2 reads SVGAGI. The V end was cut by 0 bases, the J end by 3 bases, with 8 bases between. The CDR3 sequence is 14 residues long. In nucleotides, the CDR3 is TGTGCCAGCAGTTACTCAGGGGGGGACTATGGCTACACCTTC. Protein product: CASSYSGGDYGYTF.

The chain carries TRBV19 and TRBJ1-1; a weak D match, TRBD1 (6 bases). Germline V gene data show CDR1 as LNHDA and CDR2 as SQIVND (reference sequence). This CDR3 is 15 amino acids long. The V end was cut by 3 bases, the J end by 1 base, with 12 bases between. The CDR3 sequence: CASSIGNRANTEAFF. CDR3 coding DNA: TGTGCCAGTAGTATTGGAAACAGGGCGAACACTGAAGCTTTCTTT.

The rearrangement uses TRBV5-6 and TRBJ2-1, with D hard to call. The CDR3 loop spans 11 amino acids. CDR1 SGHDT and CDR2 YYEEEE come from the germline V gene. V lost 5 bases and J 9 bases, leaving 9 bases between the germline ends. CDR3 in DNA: TGTGCCAGCAGTTTGTTGGGTGAGCAGTTCTTC. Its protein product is CASSLLGEQFF.

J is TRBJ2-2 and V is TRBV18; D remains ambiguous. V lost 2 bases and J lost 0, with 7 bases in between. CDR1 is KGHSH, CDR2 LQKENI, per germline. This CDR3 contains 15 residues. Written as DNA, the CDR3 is TGTGCCAGCTCACCAATGACTTCGAACACCGGGGAGCTGTTTTTT. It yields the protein CASSPMTSNTGELFF.

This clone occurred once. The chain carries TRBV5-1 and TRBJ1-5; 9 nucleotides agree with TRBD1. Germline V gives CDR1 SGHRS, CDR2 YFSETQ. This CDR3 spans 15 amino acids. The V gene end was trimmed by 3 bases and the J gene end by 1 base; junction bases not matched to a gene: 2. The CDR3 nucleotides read TGCGCCAGCAGCTCGGGACAGGGCAGCAATCAGCCCCAGCATTTT. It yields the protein CASSSGQGSNQPQHF.

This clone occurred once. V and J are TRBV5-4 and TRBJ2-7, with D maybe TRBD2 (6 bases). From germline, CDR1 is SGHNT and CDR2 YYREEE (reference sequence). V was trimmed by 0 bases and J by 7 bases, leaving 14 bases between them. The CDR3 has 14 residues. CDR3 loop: CASSLGWGDREQYF. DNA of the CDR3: TGTGCCAGCAGCTTGGGATGGGGGGATCGGGAGCAGTACTTC.

The CDR3 loop is CAISRDSNTGELFF. The DNA of the CDR3 is TGTGCCATCAGTAGGGACAGTAATACCGGGGAGCTGTTTTTT. The J gene is TRBJ2-2, the V gene TRBV10-3; 7 nucleotides line up with TRBD1. This CDR3 comprises 14 residues. With 5 bases clipped from V and 5 bases from J, the junction kept 5 bases outside the gene matches. The germline V gene has CDR1 ENHRY and CDR2 SYGVKD.

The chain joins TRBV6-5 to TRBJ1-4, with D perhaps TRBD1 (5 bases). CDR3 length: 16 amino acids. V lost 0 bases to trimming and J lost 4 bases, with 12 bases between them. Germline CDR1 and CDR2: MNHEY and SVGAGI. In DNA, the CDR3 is TGTGCCAGCAGTTACTCGAAGGGGTTTGGTAATGAAAAACTGTTTTTT. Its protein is CASSYSKGFGNEKLFF.

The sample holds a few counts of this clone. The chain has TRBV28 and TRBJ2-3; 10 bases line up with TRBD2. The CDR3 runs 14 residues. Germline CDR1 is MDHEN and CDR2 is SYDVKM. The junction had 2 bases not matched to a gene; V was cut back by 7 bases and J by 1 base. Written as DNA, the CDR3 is TGTGCCAGCAAGCGGGGGGGCGGCACAGATACGCAGTATTTT. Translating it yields CASKRGGGTDTQYF.

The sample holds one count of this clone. CDR3: CASSYTTGPQGNEQFF. The CDR3, as DNA: TGTGCCAGCAGTTACACAACAGGCCCCCAAGGGAATGAGCAGTTCTTC. This rearrangement joins TRBV6-5 to TRBJ2-1; D perhaps matches TRBD1 (5 bases). Germline V gene data show CDR1 as MNHEY and CDR2 as SVGAGI. The CDR3 is 16 residues long. The V end lost 2 bases, the J end lost 7 bases, and 18 bases lay between the germline ends.

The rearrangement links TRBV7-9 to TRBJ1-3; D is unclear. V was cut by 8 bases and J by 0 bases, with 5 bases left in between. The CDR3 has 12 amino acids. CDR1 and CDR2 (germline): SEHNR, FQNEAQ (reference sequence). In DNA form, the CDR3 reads TGTGCCAGCCGGAGCTCTGGAAACACCATATATTTT. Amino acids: CASRSSGNTIYF.

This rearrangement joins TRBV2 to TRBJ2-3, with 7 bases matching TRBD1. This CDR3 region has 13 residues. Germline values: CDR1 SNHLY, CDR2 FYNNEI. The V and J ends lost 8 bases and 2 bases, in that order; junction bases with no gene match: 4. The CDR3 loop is CASRGGHTDTQYF. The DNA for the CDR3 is TGTGCCAGCCGAGGGGGCCACACAGATACGCAGTATTTT.

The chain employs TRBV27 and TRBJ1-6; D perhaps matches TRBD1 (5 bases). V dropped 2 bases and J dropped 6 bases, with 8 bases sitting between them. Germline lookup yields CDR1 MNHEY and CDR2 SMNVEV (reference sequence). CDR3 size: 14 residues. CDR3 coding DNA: TGTGCCAGCAGTTTACGACAGTCTAATTCACCCCTCCACTTT. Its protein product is CASSLRQSNSPLHF.

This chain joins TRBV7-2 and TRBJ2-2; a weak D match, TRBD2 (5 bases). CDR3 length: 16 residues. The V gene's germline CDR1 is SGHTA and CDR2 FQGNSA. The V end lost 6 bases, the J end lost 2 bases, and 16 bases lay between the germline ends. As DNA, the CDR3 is TGTGCCAGCAGGGTCGTTCGGGGAATAAACACCGGGGAGCTGTTTTTT. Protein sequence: CASRVVRGINTGELFF.

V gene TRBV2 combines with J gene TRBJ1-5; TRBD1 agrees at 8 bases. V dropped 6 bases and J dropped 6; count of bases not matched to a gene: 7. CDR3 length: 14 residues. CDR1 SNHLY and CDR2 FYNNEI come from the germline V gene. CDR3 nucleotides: TGTGCCAGCAGGTCGCAGGGGGCCGGTCAGCCCCAGCATTTT. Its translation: CASRSQGAGQPQHF.

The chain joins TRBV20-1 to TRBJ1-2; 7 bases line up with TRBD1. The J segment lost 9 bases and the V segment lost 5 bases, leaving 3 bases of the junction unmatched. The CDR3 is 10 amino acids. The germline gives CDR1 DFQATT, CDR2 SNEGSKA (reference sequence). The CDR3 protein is CSAGQDSYTF. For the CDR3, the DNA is TGCAGTGCTGGACAGGATAGCTACACCTTC.